The source of this T cell receptor (beta chain) is a study of blood T cells in healthy people across ages. Whole-study results and caveats: Comparison with aged donors showed that long-lived donors had more naive CD4+ cells and higher diversity.

Per sample, no less than 6 micrograms of total RNA were extracted. This CDR3 comprises 15 residues. After removal of 2 bases from V and 4 bases from J, the junction contained 6 bases not matched to a gene. Germline lookup yields CDR1 KGHSH and CDR2 LQKENI. In regard to this clonotype: Its matching antigen is unknown.

The authors ran a second PCR of about 6 to 11 cycles using a sample-barcoded 5' primer and a J-beta primer mix. A single record per CDR3 protein comes from TCRdb applying MiXCR to the 5' RACE reads. This sample carries 600,000 to 850,000 distinct CDR3 sequences, roughly 44% of them seen once, and the ten largest clones take roughly 19%. This receptor was identified in a woman aged 55-75 years in good health. The specimen sequenced was blood. The gene calls are TRBV18 and TRBJ2-3; 7 nucleotides match TRBD1. The CDR3 loop is CASSPDRAVADTQYF. The CDR3 region has the DNA TGTGCCAGCTCACCAGACAGGGCCGTCGCAGATACGCAGTATTTT. Full variable domain (rest looked up from reference TRBV18 and TRBJ2-3): NAGVMQNPRHLVRRRGQEARLRCSPMKGHSHVYWYRQLPEEGLKFMVYLQKENIIDESGMPKERFSAEFPKEGPSILRIQQVVRGDSAAYFCASSPDRAVADTQYFGPGTRLTVL.